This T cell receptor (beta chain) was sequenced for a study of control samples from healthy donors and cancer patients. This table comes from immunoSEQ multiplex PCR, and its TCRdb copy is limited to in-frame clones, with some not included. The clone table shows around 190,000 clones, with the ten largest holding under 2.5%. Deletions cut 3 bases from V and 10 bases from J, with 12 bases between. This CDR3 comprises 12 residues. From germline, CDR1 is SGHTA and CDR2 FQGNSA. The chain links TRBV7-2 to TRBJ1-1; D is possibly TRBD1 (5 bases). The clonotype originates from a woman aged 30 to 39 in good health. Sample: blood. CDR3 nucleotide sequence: TGTGCCAGCAGCTTCGGGCAGGGAGGAGCTTTCTTT. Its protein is CASSFGQGGAFF.